One and the same sample provided the 14 T cell receptor beta chains below, sequenced in a study of human T cells and chemical hapten exposure. Described time point: pre-sensitization, week 0. Treatment denoted: therapeutic diphenylcyclopropenone sensitization with weekly scalp DPC. TCRdb processed the RACE reads anew with MiXCR; each CDR3 protein has one entry. The sample gives 150,000 to 200,000 distinct CDR3 sequences, 30% of which show up once; nearly 3% is in the top ten. The source material was whole blood, sampled in connection with sensitization to the hapten diphenylcyclopropenone (DPC). The receptors stem from a woman in her twenties or thirties with alopecia areata. Some clones in this sample may be carry-over from other donors' samples.

The chain recombines TRBV18 with TRBJ2-7, with TRBD1 as a possible D gene (6 bases). The CDR3 runs to 14 residues. The V gene's germline CDR1 is KGHSH and CDR2 LQKENI. V was cut by 4 bases and J by 0 bases, with 10 bases left in between. The CDR3 is CASSLDRSSYEQYF. CDR3 bases: TGTGCCAGCTCACTTGACAGGAGCTCCTACGAGCAGTACTTC.

This clonotype turned up a few times. V and J are TRBV7-2 and TRBJ1-1; 11 positions match TRBD1. The CDR3 consists of 17 residues. Germline trimming cut 6 bases from V and 10 bases from J; bases unmatched to any gene: 19. CDR1 is SGHTA and CDR2 is FQGNSA in the germline V gene. CDR3 nucleotide sequence: TGTGCCAGCAGTCCCCAGCAACCTTACCGGGACAGGGGGGGAGCTTTCTTT. Residues: CASSPQQPYRDRGGAFF.

The CDR3 DNA follows: TGCAGTGCCGCGCTAGCGGGAGTTGAGACCCAGTACTTC. As protein: CSAALAGVETQYF. This rearrangement joins TRBV20-1 to TRBJ2-5, with TRBD2 matching over 10 bases. Per the germline V gene, CDR1 is DFQATT and CDR2 is SNEGSKA (reference sequence). The CDR3 runs to 13 residues. After removal of 6 bases from V and 5 bases from J, the junction contained 6 bases not matched to a gene.

The chain combines TRBV6-4 with TRBJ2-2; 11 positions agree with TRBD2. This CDR3 comprises 15 residues. Germline CDR1 MRHNA, CDR2 SNTAGT. With V trimmed by 5 bases and J by 3 bases, 2 bases remained unmatched. The DNA of the CDR3 is TGTGCCAGCAGTATACTAGCGGGAGACACCGGGGAGCTGTTTTTT. Protein sequence: CASSILAGDTGELFF.

V is TRBV10-3 and J is TRBJ1-3; D call uncertain. Trimming shortened V by 8 bases and J by 2 bases, and 10 bases separated the two germline ends. Germline V lookup: CDR1 ENHRY, CDR2 SYGVKD. The CDR3 has 13 residues. In nucleotides, the CDR3 is TGTGCCATCCGTTCTATGACTGGAAACACCATATATTTT. Protein: CAIRSMTGNTIYF.

This rearrangement joins TRBV20-1 to TRBJ2-1, with 12 bases that match TRBD2. Trimming cost V 0 bases and J 7 bases; bases outside gene matches: 4. Germline lookup yields CDR1 DFQATT and CDR2 SNEGSKA (reference sequence). The CDR3 has 15 amino acids. CDR3 in DNA: TGCAGTGCTAGAGATGCTAGCGGGAGGGTAAATGAGCAGTTCTTC. Its protein is CSARDASGRVNEQFF.

This clonotype has only a few counts. The chain joins TRBV7-9 to TRBJ2-7, with a weak D call TRBD1 (5 bases). V was pared by 5 bases and J by 7 bases, with 9 bases between. The CDR3 is 11 amino acids. Looked up from germline, CDR1 is SEHNR and CDR2 is FQNEAQ (reference sequence). CDR3 bases: TGTGCCAGCAGCAGGGGCCCTGAGCAGTACTTC. Translated, it gives CASSRGPEQYF.

This clonotype occurred a few times. This chain uses TRBV7-2 with TRBJ1-2; 8 positions match TRBD1. Germline values: CDR1 SGHTA, CDR2 FQGNSA. J lost 4 bases, V lost 4 bases, and 2 bases had no gene match. The CDR3 extends over 13 amino acids. CDR3 residues: CASSSDRAYGYTF. Here the CDR3 DNA reads TGTGCCAGCAGCTCGGACAGGGCCTATGGCTACACCTTC.

This chain joins TRBV28 and TRBJ1-4, with 8 positions matching TRBD1. This CDR3 comprises 14 residues. Trimming took 2 bases from V and 5 from J; bases not matched to a gene: 1. Germline lookup yields CDR1 MDHEN and CDR2 SYDVKM. The chain's CDR3 is CASSLRTGNEKLFF. CDR3 coding DNA: TGTGCCAGCAGTTTAAGGACAGGGAATGAAAAACTGTTTTTT.

This clonotype was found a few times. The V call is TRBV25-1, the J call TRBJ1-5; TRBD1 is a possible D gene (6 bases). The CDR3 sequence is 14 residues long. Per germline, CDR1 MGHDK and CDR2 SYGVNS. Trimming took off 4 bases at V and 3 bases at J, with 10 bases between the two ends. CDR3 sequence: CASSVGGPNQPQHF. Here the CDR3 DNA reads TGTGCCAGCAGTGTCGGGGGCCCCAATCAGCCCCAGCATTTT.

This clonotype was counted between two and nine times. The chain uses TRBV20-1 and TRBJ2-7; TRBD1 agrees at 9 bases. Germline V gene sequence: CDR1 DFQATT, CDR2 SNEGSKA (reference sequence). The ends lost 2 bases at V and 9 bases at J; junction bases unmatched: 14. The CDR3 is made up of 15 amino acids. In DNA, the CDR3 is TGCAGTGCTAGAAAAGAATGGGACAGGGCCCAGGGGCAGTACTTC. It translates to CSARKEWDRAQGQYF.

The chain combines TRBV9 with TRBJ2-7; the D call may be TRBD1 or TRBD2 (5 bases each). CDR1 is SGDLS, CDR2 YYNGEE, per germline. This CDR3 has 15 amino acids. Trimming pared 0 bases from V and 0 bases from J, leaving 10 bases between. Written as DNA, the CDR3 is TGTGCCAGCAGCGTAGGGGGGAGTGGCTCCTACGAGCAGTACTTC. Its protein product is CASSVGGSGSYEQYF. Together with reference TRBV9 and TRBJ2-7, the CDR3 gives the full variable domain: DSGVTQTPKHLITATGQRVTLRCSPRSGDLSVYWYQQSLDQGLQFLIQYYNGEERAKGNILERFSAQQFPDLHSELNLSSLELGDSALYFCASSVGGSGSYEQYFGPGTRLTVT.

V gene TRBV7-3 combines with J gene TRBJ2-5; D possibly corresponds to TRBD2 (5 bases). Trimming shortened V by 2 bases and J by 5 bases, and 9 bases separated the two germline ends. The germline CDR1 and CDR2 sequences are SGHTA and FQGTGA. The CDR3 is 13 residues long. The CDR3 here is CASSLVARETQYF. The CDR3 bases are TGTGCCAGCAGCTTAGTAGCGAGGGAGACCCAGTACTTC.

Many counts were recorded for this clonotype. The V and J genes are TRBV29-1 and TRBJ1-1, with 7 bases that match TRBD1. CDR3 length equals 13 residues. Per the germline V gene, CDR1 is SQVTM and CDR2 is ANQGSEA. Germline trimming cut 6 bases from V and 0 bases from J; bases unmatched to any gene: 4. The CDR3 DNA sequence: TGCAGCGTGGGACAGATCATGAACACTGAAGCTTTCTTT. Translation: CSVGQIMNTEAFF.